This T cell receptor (beta chain) appears in the sequencing data of a study of T cell responses to AZD1222 COVID-19 vaccine (dated by TCRdb to about 2021). Regarding the study in general: AZD1222 recipients whose second dose came at about 4 weeks and those whose second dose came at about 12 weeks were combined into one group, since spike-specific TCR depth and breadth did not differ between the two schedules. A total of around 240 trial participants underwent TCR sequencing, of whom 207 had received two doses of AZD1222 and around 25 had received two doses of the MenACWY control vaccine. Trial participants were enrolled by age into 18-55, 56-69 and 70-plus year subgroups, with 148, 28 and 57 TCR-sequenced participants respectively. Findings and caveats that apply to the study as a whole: Nearly half of unique spike-specific TCRs reportedly recognized epitopes outside regions mutated in the B.1.351 and B.1.1.7 variants. Participants were mostly white British, with more females than males. The authors suggested clonal diversity may have been underestimated. Conclusions about previously exposed vaccinees are limited, since just 5 or 6 AZD1222 recipients were seropositive for SARS-CoV-2 at baseline. The whole spike protein was spanned by vaccine-associated CD4 TCRs, and dominant responses were seen in regions 160-218 and 743-854. Because no samples from the day 14 peak response were available, repertoires could be characterized only after the peak T cell response. The 56-69-year group was small, and its depth increase did not reach significance, likely because of low power. After two AZD1222 doses, spike-specific TCR breadth and depth were significantly higher than at day 0 and than in MenACWY recipients.

The CDR3 regions of human TCRbeta chains were analyzed by immunosequencing. The study's own analysis went as follows. Repertoire TCRs were checked for matches against a reference library of SARS-CoV-2-specific TCRs that had been generated using the MIRA antigen-specificity platform. Breadth meant the fraction of unique TCRs that were SARS-CoV-2-associated, whereas depth meant the fraction of total T cells that were SARS-CoV-2-associated. Using the MIRA data, every spike-specific TCR was mapped to the spike region that the TCR reacted to and assigned to either a CD4 or a CD8 class. Log10-transformed breadth and depth values were compared by one-way ANOVA with Sidak's multiple comparisons tests. TCRdb carries this immuneACCESS record with in-frame sequences only. Its versions omit some clonotypes, under half of them owing to an unresolved V gene in the studies checked, with the rest unexplained. V, J and clone size are those of that table, while D and trimming were read from the DNA. The sample profile shows over 100,000 clones; 88% of them were found once. The ten largest clones capture roughly 2.4% of the sample.

The V end gives up 6 bases and the J end 6 bases, leaving 7 bases in the junction not matched to a gene. The germline V gene yields WSHSY for CDR1 and SAAADI for CDR2. The CDR3 spans 14 residues, from the cysteine through the phenylalanine. Here the CDR3 DNA is all that survives: 42 bases in frame from base 1. This specimen's time point label, per the study, means: baseline before first vaccination. The vaccinee samples were drawn from two UK trials, COV001 and COV002, one of which was a single-blind randomized controlled phase 2/3 trial testing AZD1222 (ChAdOx1 nCoV-19) in healthy adults. For TCRbeta chain sequencing, PBMC samples from trial participants were taken at day 0 and at day 28 after the second dose. In regard to this clone: Which antigen it targets is not known. No quality values exist for individual bases; no much larger clone is one base distant.

The receptor was isolated from an adult in good health. The chain links TRBV10-2 with TRBJ1-5; the junction holds 8 bases that match TRBD1. Sequencing used peripheral blood, obtained on day 0 of AZD1222 vaccination. The sequenced DNA is TGCGCCAGCAGGCCAGGGGGCGCGGTTCAGCCCCAGCATTTT. This is translated as CASRPGGAVQPQHF.